The 16 T cell receptor beta chains listed next were all sequenced from one sample in a study of T cell repertoires in cytomegalovirus infection. A single record per CDR3 protein comes from TCRdb applying MiXCR to the reads. The table shows roughly 80,000 distinct CDR3 sequences, with roughly 40% occurring only once. These receptors have no identified antigens. This specimen consisted of CD8+ T cells from cultured PBMCs, obtained from culture after CMV antigen stimulation. The receptors were sampled from a human donor in good health (CMV status not recorded). Some clones in this sample may be carry-over from other donors' samples.

This clonotype occurred a few times. The rearrangement uses TRBV27 and TRBJ1-1; D remains unclear. Germline loops: CDR1 MNHEY, CDR2 SMNVEV (reference sequence). Trimming cost V 5 bases and J 6 bases, with 16 bases left between them. The CDR3 runs 14 residues. Written as DNA, the CDR3 is TGTGCCAGCAGTGCAATCGGAGGATATCCTGAAGCTTTCTTT. Protein sequence: CASSAIGGYPEAFF.

This clonotype turned up a few times. The CDR3 DNA reads as TGCAGTGCTAGGGACAGGGGCAACACCGGGGAGCTGTTTTTT. Translating gives CSARDRGNTGELFF. The chain uses TRBV20-1 and TRBJ2-2; TRBD1 agrees at 9 bases. V was pared by 3 bases and J by 2 bases, with 1 base of the junction left unmatched. The germline gives CDR1 DFQATT, CDR2 SNEGSKA (reference sequence). The CDR3 is 14 amino acids.

The rearrangement joins TRBV7-2 to TRBJ2-7; 7 bases are a match to TRBD1. The CDR3 length is 14 residues. From germline, CDR1 is SGHTA and CDR2 FQGNSA. V was pared by 7 bases and J by 1 base, with 7 bases of the junction left unmatched. The CDR3 DNA sequence: TGTGCCAGCACCCCGGACAGGAGGTCCTACGAGCAGTACTTC. This gives the protein CASTPDRRSYEQYF.

The V call is TRBV28, the J call TRBJ1-5; TRBD1 is a possible D gene (5 bases). Germline V lookup: CDR1 MDHEN, CDR2 SYDVKM. The CDR3 runs 14 residues. V lost 6 bases and J 6 bases, leaving 15 bases between the germline ends. As DNA, the CDR3 is TGTGCCAGCAGCTTCTACAGGTTGCGTCAGCCCCAGCATTTT. Translated: CASSFYRLRQPQHF.

This clonotype was recorded at least ten times. The genes are TRBV7-6 and TRBJ2-7; D is perhaps TRBD1 or TRBD2 (5 bases each). The CDR3 is 14 residues long. V lost 5 bases to trimming and J lost 7 bases, with 18 bases between them. Germline CDR1 is SGHVS and CDR2 is FNYEAQ. The CDR3 is CASSPLYPGREQYF. DNA for the CDR3: TGTGCCAGCAGCCCCCTCTACCCGGGGCGGGAGCAGTACTTC.

The chain has TRBV29-1 and TRBJ1-1; D is perhaps TRBD1 (6 bases). Germline CDR1 SQVTM, CDR2 ANQGSEA. The V end was cut by 6 bases, the J end by 1 base, with 15 bases between. There are 14 residues in the CDR3. For the CDR3, the DNA is TGCAGCGTCAGCGGGGGAGGGGGGAACACTGAAGCTTTCTTT. This encodes CSVSGGGGNTEAFF.

V is TRBV29-1 and J is TRBJ1-2; D may be TRBD1 (5 bases). V lost 0 bases and J lost 4, with 6 bases in between. Germline V gene sequence: CDR1 SQVTM, CDR2 ANQGSEA. The CDR3 contains 12 residues. CDR3 nucleotides: TGCAGCGTTGAAGATAGGGGCTATGGCTACACCTTC. Protein product: CSVEDRGYGYTF.

The gene calls are TRBV19 and TRBJ2-7; possible D gene TRBD1, 6 bases. The V end lost 2 bases, the J end lost 1 base, and 12 bases lay between the germline ends. Germline V lookup: CDR1 LNHDA, CDR2 SQIVND (reference sequence). This CDR3 spans 15 amino acids. The CDR3 is CASSISPTGSYEQYF. CDR3 nucleotides: TGTGCCAGTAGTATATCCCCGACAGGATCCTACGAGCAGTACTTC.

This chain joins TRBV27 and TRBJ1-1, with 8 bases aligning to TRBD1. CDR3 size: 13 residues. Trimming cost V 7 bases and J 1 base; bases outside gene matches: 2. The germline V gene has CDR1 MNHEY and CDR2 SMNVEV (reference sequence). CDR3 nucleotide sequence: TGTGCCAGCACGGGACAGGAGAACACTGAAGCTTTCTTT. Its translation is CASTGQENTEAFF.

A word on this clonotype: The junction differs from germline at one of its ends, possibly a read error. The CDR3 reads CASSTVNRDDAYRYTF. CDR3 sequence (DNA): TGTGCCAGCAGCACCGTCAATAGGGACGATGCCTATCGCTACACCTTC. This rearrangement joins TRBV7-1 to TRBJ1-2; a weak D match, TRBD1 (5 bases). TRBV7-1 qualifies as an ORF whose function is uncertain. The CDR3 length is 16 residues.

This chain links TRBV3-1 with TRBJ2-3, with 13 bases lining up with TRBD2. V shed 4 bases, J shed 4 bases, and the junction held 8 bases outside the gene matches. The CDR3 runs 17 residues. Per germline, CDR1 LGHDT and CDR2 YNNKEL (reference sequence). Here the CDR3 DNA reads TGTGCCAGCAGCCCCGGGGGACTAGCGGGGCGCGCAGATACGCAGTATTTT. As protein: CASSPGGLAGRADTQYF.

This clonotype was seen once. The J gene is TRBJ2-7, the V gene TRBV6-5, with TRBD1 as a possible D gene (5 bases). Germline assignment: CDR1 MNHEY and CDR2 SVGAGI. V was cut by 6 bases and J by 2 bases, with 14 bases left in between. The CDR3 runs to 14 residues. The CDR3 region is CASRPSKGTYEQYF. The CDR3 DNA sequence: TGTGCCAGCAGACCGTCAAAGGGGACCTACGAGCAGTACTTC.

This clonotype was found a few times. V usage is TRBV5-1 and J usage is TRBJ2-1; D tentatively fits TRBD1 or TRBD2 (6 bases each). The ends were cut back, 3 bases at V and 4 bases at J, with 17 bases in the middle. Germline lookup yields CDR1 SGHRS and CDR2 YFSETQ. The CDR3 loop spans 16 amino acids. CDR3 sequence (DNA): TGCGCCAGCAGCTCACTACGGAGGGGGTCGTACAATGAGCAGTTCTTC. It codes for CASSSLRRGSYNEQFF. Filled out from reference TRBV5-1 and TRBJ2-1, the complete variable domain reads KAGVTQTPRYLIKTRGQQVTLSCSPISGHRSVSWYQQTPGQGLQFLFEYFSETQRNKGNFPGRFSGRQFSNSRSEMNVSTLELGDSALYLCASSSLRRGSYNEQFFGPGTRLTVL.

This clonotype was counted ten times or more. V gene TRBV7-2 combines with J gene TRBJ2-3; D gene unclear. The ends were cut back, 5 bases at V and 1 base at J, with 7 bases in the middle. CDR1 is SGHTA and CDR2 is FQGNSA in the germline V gene. The CDR3 extends over 13 amino acids. CDR3 bases: TGTGCCAGCAGCACACCGGGCACAGATACGCAGTATTTT. Translating it yields CASSTPGTDTQYF.

This clonotype was detected ten times or more. V and J are TRBV20-1 and TRBJ2-7; 10 bases align to TRBD1. The CDR3 runs 15 residues. The trim removed 5 bases at V and 5 bases at J, leaving 12 bases unmatched. Germline CDR1 and CDR2: DFQATT and SNEGSKA (reference sequence). CDR3 amino acids: CSAGYTDRGYNEQYF. For the CDR3, the DNA is TGCAGTGCTGGTTATACGGACAGGGGGTATAACGAGCAGTACTTC.

This chain uses TRBV9 with TRBJ1-5; TRBD1 agrees at 7 bases. CDR3 length: 16 amino acids. The V and J ends lost 4 bases and 3 bases, in that order; junction bases with no gene match: 10. The germline gives CDR1 SGDLS, CDR2 YYNGEE. Written as DNA, the CDR3 is TGTGCCAGCAGCCCAGGACAGGAACCACACAATCAGCCCCAGCATTTT. This translates into CASSPGQEPHNQPQHF.